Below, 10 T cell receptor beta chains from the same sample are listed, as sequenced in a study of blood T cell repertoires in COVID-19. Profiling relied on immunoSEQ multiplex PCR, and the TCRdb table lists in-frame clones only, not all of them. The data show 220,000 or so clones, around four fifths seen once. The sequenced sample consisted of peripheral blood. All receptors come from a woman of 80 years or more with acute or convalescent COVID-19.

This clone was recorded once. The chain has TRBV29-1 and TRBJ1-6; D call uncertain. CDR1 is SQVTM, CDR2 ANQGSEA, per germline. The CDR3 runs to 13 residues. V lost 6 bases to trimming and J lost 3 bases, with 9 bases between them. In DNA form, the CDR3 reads TGCAGCGTATCTCAGGACTATAATTCACCCCTCCACTTT. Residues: CSVSQDYNSPLHF.

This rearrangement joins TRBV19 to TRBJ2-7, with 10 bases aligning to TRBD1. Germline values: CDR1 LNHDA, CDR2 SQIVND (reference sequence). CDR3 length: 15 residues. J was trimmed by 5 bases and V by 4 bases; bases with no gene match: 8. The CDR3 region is CASSSRATGGNEQYF. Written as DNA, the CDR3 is TGTGCCAGTAGTAGCCGTGCGACAGGGGGCAACGAGCAGTACTTC.

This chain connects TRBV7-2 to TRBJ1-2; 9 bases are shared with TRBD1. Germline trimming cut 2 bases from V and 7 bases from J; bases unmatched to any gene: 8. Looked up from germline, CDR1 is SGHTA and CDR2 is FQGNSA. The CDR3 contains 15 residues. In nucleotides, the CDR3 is TGTGCCAGCAGCTTACTCGGGACAGGGCGGGGTGGCTACACCTTC. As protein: CASSLLGTGRGGYTF.

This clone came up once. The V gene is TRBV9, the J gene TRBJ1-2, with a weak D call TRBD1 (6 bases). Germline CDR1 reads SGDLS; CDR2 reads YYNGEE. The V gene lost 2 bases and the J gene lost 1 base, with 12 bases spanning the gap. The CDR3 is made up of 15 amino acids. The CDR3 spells CASSVLTGSNYGYTF. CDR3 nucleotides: TGTGCCAGCAGCGTTCTGACAGGCAGTAACTATGGCTACACCTTC.

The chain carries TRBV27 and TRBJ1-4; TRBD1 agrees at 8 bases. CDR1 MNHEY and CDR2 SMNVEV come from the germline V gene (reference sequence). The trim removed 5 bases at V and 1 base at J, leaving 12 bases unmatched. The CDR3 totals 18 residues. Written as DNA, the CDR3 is TGTGCCAGCAGTCAGTCAGGACAGGGATACCGAACTAATGAAAAACTGTTTTTT. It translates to CASSQSGQGYRTNEKLFF.

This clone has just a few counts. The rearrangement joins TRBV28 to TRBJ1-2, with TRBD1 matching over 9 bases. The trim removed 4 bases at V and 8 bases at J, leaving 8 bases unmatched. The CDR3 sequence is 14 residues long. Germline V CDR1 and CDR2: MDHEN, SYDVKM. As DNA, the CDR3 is TGTGCCAGCAGTTCCGGGACAGGGATAGAGGGCTACACCTTC. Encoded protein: CASSSGTGIEGYTF.

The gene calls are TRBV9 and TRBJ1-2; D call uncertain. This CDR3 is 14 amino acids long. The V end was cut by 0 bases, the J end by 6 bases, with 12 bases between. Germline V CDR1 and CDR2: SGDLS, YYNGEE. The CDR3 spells CASSVVEGSHGYTF. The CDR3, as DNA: TGTGCCAGCAGCGTAGTGGAGGGAAGTCATGGCTACACCTTC.

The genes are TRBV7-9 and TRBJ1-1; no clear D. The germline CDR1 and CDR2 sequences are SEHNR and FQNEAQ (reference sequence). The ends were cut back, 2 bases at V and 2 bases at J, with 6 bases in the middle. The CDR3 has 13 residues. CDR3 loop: CASSLSVNTEAFF. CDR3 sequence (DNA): TGTGCCAGCAGCTTATCAGTTAACACTGAAGCTTTCTTT.

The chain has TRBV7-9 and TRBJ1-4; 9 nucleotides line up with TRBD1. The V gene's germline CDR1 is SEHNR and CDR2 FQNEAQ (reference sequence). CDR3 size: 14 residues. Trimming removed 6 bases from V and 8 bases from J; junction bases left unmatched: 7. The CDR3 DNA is TGTGCCAGCAGTTCCGGGACAGGGAGGGAAAAACTGTTTTTT. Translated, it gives CASSSGTGREKLFF.

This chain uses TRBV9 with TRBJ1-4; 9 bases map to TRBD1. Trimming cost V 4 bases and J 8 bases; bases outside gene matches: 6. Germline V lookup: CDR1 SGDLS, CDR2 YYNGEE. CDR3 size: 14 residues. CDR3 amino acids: CASSPGQGYEKLFF. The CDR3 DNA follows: TGTGCCAGCAGCCCGGGACAGGGATACGAAAAACTGTTTTTT.